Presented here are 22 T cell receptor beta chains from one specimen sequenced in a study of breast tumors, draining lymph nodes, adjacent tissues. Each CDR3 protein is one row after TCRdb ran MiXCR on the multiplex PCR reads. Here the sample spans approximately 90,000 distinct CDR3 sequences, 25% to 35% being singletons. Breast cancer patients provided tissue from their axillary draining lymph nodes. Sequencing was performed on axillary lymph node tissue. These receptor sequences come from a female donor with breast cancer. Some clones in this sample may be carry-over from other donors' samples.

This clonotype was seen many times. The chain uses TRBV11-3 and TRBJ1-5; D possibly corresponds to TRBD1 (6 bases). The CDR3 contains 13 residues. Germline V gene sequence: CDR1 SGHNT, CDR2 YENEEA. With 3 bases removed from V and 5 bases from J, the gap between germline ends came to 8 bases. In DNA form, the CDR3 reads TGTGCCAGCAGCTTGGGGGCTTATCAGCCCCAGCATTTT. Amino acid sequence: CASSLGAYQPQHF.

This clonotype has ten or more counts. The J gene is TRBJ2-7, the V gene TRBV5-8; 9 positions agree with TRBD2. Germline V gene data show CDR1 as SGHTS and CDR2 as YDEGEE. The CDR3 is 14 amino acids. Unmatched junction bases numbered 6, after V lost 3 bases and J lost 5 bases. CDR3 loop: CASSWAGGGDEQYF. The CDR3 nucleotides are TGTGCCAGCAGCTGGGCCGGCGGGGGGGACGAGCAGTACTTC.

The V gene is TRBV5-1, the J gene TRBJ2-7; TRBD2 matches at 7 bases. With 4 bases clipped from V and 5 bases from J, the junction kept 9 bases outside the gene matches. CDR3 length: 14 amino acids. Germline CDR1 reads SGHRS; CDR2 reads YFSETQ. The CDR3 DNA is TGCGCCAGCAGCCTGGGAGGGGAAGGTAACGAGCAGTACTTC. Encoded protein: CASSLGGEGNEQYF.

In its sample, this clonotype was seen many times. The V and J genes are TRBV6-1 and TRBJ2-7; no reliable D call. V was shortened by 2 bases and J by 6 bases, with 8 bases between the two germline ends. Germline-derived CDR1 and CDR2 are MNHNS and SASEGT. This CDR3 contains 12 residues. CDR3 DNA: TGTGCCAGCAGTGAATTATGGCGCGAGCAGTACTTC. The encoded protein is CASSELWREQYF.

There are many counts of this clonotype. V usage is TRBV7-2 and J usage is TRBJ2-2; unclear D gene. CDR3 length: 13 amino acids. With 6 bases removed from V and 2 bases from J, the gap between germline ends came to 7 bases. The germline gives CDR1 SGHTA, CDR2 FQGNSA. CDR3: CASRIGNTGELFF. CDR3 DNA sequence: TGTGCCAGCAGGATCGGAAACACCGGGGAGCTGTTTTTT.

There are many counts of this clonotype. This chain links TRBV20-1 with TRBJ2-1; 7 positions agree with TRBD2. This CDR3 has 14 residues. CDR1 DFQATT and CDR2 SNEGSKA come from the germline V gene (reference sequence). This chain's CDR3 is CSALSAGAYNEQFF. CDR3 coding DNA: TGCAGCGCGCTCTCCGCGGGGGCCTACAATGAGCAGTTCTTC.

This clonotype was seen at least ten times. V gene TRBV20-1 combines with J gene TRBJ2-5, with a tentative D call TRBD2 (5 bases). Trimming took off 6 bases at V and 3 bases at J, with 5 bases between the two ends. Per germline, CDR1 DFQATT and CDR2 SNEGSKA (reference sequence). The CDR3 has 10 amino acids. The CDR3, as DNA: TGCAGTGCGGGAGAAGAGACCCAGTACTTC. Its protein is CSAGEETQYF.

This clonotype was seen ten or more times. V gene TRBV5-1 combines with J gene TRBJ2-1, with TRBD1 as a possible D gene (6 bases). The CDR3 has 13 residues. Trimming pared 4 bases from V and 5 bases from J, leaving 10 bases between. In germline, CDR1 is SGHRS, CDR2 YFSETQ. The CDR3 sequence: CASSVGQNNEQFF. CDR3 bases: TGCGCCAGCAGCGTCGGACAGAACAATGAGCAGTTCTTC.

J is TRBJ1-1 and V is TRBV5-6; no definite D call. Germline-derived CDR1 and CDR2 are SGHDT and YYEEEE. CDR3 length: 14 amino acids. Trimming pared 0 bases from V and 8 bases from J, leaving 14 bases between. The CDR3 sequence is CASSLENRPGEAFF. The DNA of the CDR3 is TGTGCCAGCAGCTTGGAGAACAGACCGGGGGAAGCTTTCTTT.

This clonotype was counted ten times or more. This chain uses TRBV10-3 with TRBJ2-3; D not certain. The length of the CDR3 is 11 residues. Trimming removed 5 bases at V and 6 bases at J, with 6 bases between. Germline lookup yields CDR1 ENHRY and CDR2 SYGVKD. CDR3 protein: CAISPGDTQYF. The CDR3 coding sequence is TGTGCCATCAGTCCCGGGGATACGCAGTATTTT.

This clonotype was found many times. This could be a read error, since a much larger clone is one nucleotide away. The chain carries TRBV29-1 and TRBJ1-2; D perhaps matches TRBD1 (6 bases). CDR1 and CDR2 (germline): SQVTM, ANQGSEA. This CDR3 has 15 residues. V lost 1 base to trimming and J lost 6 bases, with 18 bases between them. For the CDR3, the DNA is TGCAGCGTTGAAGTGGGGACACTAAGGGGCCATGGCTACACCTTC. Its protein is CSVEVGTLRGHGYTF. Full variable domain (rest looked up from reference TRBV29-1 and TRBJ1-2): SAVISQKPSRDICQRGTSLTIQCQVDSQVTMMFWYRQQPGQSLTLIATANQGSEATYESGFVIDKFPISRPNLTFSTLTVSNMSPEDSSIYLCSVEVGTLRGHGYTFGSGTRLTVV.

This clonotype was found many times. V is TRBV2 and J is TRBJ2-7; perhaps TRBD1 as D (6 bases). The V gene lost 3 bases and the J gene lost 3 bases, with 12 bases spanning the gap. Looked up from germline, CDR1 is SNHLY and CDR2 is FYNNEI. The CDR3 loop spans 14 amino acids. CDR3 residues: CASSEGTNYYEQYF. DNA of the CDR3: TGTGCCAGCAGTGAGGGGACAAATTACTACGAGCAGTACTTC.

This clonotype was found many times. CDR3: CSARTDRGRQDTQYF. The CDR3 DNA is TGCAGTGCTAGGACCGACAGGGGGCGCCAAGATACGCAGTATTTT. The chain employs TRBV20-1 and TRBJ2-3; 10 positions match TRBD1. The germline gives CDR1 DFQATT, CDR2 SNEGSKA (reference sequence). The CDR3 length is 15 residues. V shed 3 bases, J shed 5 bases, and the junction held 8 bases outside the gene matches.

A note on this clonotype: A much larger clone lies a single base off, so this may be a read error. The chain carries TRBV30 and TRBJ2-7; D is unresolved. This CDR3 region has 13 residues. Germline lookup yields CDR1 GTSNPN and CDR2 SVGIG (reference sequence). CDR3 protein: CAFNIGASYGQYF. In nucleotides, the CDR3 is TGTGCCTTCAATATCGGAGCTTCCTACGGGCAGTACTTC.

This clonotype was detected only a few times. CDR3 DNA: TGTGCCAGCAGCCAGGGAAGCGGAAACATTCAGTACTTC. Its translation: CASSQGSGNIQYF. The J gene is TRBJ2-4, the V gene TRBV7-3; D possibly uses TRBD1 or TRBD2 (5 bases each). The CDR3 is 13 residues long. Looked up from germline, CDR1 is SGHTA and CDR2 is FQGTGA. Deletions cut 5 bases from V and 6 bases from J, with 11 bases between.

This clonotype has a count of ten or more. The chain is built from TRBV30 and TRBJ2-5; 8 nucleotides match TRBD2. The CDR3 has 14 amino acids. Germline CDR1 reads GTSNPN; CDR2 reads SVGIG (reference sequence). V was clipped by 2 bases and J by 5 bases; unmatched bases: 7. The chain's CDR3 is CAWSRGGLMETQYF. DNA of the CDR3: TGTGCCTGGAGTCGGGGGGGGCTCATGGAGACCCAGTACTTC.

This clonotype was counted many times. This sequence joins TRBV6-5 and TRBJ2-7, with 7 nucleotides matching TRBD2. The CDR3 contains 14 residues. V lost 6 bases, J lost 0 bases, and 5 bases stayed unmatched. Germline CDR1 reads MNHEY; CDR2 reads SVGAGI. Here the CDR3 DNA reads TGTGCCAGCAGACGGGGGGACTACTCCTACGAGCAGTACTTC. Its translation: CASRRGDYSYEQYF.

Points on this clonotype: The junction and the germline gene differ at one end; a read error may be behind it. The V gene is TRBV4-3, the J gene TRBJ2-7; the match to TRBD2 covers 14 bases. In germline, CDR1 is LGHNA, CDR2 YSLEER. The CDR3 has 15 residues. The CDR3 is CASGRGTSGSYERYF. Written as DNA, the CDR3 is TGCGCCAGCGGCCGAGGGACTAGCGGGAGTTACGAGCGGTACTTC.

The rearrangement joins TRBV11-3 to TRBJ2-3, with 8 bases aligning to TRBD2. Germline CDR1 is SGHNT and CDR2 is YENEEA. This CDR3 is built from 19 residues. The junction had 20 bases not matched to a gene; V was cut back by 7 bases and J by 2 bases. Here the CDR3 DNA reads TGTGCCAGCAACCTCCCGGGGGGGGGACCCGGACGGGTCACAGATACGCAGTATTTT. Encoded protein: CASNLPGGGPGRVTDTQYF. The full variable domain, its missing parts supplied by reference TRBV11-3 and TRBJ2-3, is EAGVVQSPRYKIIEKKQPVAFWCNPISGHNTLYWYLQNLGQGPELLIRYENEEAVDDSQLPKDRFSAERLKGVDSTLKIQPAELGDSAVYLCASNLPGGGPGRVTDTQYFGPGTRLTVL.

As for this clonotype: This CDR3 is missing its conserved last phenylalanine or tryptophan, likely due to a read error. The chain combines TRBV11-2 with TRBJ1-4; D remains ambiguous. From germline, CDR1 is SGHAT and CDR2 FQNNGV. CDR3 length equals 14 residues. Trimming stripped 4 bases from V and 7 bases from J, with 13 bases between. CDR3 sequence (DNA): TGTGCCAGCAGCTCCTTCCCAGTGGGTGAAAAACTGTTTCTT. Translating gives CASSSFPVGEKLFL.

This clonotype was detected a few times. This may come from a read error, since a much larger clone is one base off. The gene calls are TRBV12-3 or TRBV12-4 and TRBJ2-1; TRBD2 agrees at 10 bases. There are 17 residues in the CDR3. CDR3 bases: TGTGCCTGCAGAGCTGCTAGCGGGAGAACAGCGTACAATGAGCAGTTCTTC. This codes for CACRAASGRTAYNEQFF.

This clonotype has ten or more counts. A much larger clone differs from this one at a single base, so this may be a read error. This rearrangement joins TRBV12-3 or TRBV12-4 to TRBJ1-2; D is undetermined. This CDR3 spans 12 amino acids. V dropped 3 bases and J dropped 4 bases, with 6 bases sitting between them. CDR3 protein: CASSFSVYGYTF. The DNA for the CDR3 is TGTGCCAGCAGTTTCTCCGTCTATGGCTACACCTTC.